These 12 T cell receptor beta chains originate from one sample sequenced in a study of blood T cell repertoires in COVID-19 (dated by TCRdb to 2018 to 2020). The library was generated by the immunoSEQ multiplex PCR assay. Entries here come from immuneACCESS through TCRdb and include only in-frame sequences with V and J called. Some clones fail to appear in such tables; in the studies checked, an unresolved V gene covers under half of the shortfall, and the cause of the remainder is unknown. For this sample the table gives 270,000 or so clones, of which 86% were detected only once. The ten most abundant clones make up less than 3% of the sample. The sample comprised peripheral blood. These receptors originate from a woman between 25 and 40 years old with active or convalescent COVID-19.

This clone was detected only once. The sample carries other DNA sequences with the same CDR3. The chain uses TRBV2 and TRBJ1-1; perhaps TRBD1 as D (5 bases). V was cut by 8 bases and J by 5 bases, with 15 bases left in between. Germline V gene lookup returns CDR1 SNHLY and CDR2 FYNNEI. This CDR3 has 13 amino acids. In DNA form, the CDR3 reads TGTGCCAGCTCCAGGGAGGACGGAACTGAAGCTTTCTTT. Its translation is CASSREDGTEAFF.

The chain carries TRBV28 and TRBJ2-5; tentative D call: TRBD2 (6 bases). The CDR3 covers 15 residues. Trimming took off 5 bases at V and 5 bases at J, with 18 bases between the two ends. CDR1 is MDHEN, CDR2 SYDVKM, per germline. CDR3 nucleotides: TGTGCCAGCAGTCCACGACTAGATGGTTTGGAGACCCAGTACTTC. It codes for CASSPRLDGLETQYF.

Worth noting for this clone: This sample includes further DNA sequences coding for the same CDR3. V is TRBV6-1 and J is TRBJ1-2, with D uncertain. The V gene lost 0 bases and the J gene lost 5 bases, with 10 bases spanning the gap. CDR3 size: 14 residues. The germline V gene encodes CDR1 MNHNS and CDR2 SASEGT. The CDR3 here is CASSEAGRGYGYTF. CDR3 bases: TGTGCCAGCAGTGAAGCGGGCAGAGGGTATGGCTACACCTTC.

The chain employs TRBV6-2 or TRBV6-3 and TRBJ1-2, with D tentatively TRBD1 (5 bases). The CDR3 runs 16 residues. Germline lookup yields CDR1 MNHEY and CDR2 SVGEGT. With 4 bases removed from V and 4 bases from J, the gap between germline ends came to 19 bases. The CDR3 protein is CASSSLRQEGSYGYTF. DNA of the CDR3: TGTGCCAGCAGTTCCCTACGGCAGGAGGGGTCCTATGGCTACACCTTC.

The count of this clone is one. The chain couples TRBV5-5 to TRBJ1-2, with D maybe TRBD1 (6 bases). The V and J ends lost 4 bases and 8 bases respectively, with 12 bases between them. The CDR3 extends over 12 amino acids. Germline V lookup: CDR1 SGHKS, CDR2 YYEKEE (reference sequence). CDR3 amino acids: CASSRDTRGYTF. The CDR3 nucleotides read TGTGCCAGCAGCAGGGACACCAGGGGCTACACCTTC.

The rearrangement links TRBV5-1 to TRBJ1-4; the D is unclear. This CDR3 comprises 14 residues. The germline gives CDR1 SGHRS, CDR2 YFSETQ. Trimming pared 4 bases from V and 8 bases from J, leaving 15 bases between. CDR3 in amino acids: CASSPDTVVEKLFF. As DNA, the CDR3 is TGCGCCAGCAGCCCCGACACGGTGGTCGAAAAACTGTTTTTT.

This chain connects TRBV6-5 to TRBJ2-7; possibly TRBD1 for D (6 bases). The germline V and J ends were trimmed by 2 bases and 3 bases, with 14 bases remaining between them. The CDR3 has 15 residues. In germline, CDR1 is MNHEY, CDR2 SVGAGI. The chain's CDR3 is CASSYRGQLGYEQYF. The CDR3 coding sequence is TGTGCCAGCAGTTACCGCGGACAGTTAGGCTACGAGCAGTACTTC.

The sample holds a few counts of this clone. The CDR3 bases are TGTGCCAGCAGCAACCCCATCGTGGGGAGAAATGAGCAGTTCTTC. This sequence encodes CASSNPIVGRNEQFF. The chain links TRBV5-4 to TRBJ2-1; possibly TRBD2 for D (5 bases). The CDR3 loop spans 15 amino acids. Trimming removed 4 bases from V and 7 bases from J, with 18 bases in between. Germline V gene lookup returns CDR1 SGHNT and CDR2 YYREEE (reference sequence).

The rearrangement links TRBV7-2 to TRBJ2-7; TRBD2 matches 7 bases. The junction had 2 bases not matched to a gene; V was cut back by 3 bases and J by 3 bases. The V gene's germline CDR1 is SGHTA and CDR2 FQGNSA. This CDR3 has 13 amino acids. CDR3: CASSFSGLYEQYF. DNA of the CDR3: TGTGCCAGCAGCTTTAGCGGGCTCTACGAGCAGTACTTC. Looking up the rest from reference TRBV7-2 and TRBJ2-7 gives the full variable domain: GAGVSQSPSNKVTEKGKDVELRCDPISGHTALYWYRQSLGQGLEFLIYFQGNSAPDKSGLPSDRFSAERTGGSVSTLTIQRTQQEDSAVYLCASSFSGLYEQYFGPGTRLTVT.

CDR3 coding DNA: TGTGCCAGCAGGGACCCTAGCGGGGGGGCCATCGGGGAGCTGTTTTTT. It yields the protein CASRDPSGGAIGELFF. The V gene is TRBV2, the J gene TRBJ2-2; 12 bases are a match to TRBD2. Germline V CDR1 and CDR2: SNHLY, FYNNEI. Trimming took 6 bases from V and 7 from J; bases not matched to a gene: 9. This CDR3 has 16 residues.

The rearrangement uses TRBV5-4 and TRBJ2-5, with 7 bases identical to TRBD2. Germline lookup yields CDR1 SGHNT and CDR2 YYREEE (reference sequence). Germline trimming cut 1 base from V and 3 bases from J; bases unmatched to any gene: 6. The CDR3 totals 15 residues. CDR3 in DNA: TGTGCCAGCAGCTTGATGACGGGGGGAGAAGAGACCCAGTACTTC. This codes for CASSLMTGGEETQYF.

In DNA, the CDR3 is TGTGCCAGCAGCCAAGGGGGGGACGGCCGCTACACCTTC. Protein sequence: CASSQGGDGRYTF. V and J are TRBV3-1 (or the pseudogene TRBV3-2) and TRBJ1-2, with TRBD1 as a possible D gene (5 bases). The CDR3 runs 13 residues. The V gene lost 1 base and the J gene lost 9 bases, with 12 bases spanning the gap. Looked up from germline, CDR1 is LGHDT and CDR2 is YNNKEL (reference sequence).